Presented here are 32 T cell receptor beta chains from one specimen sequenced in a study of blood T cell repertoires in COVID-19. Measured with immunoSEQ multiplex PCR; TCRdb has only the in-frame clones, and not every one. The data hold about 79,000 clones, with roughly 90% observed a single time. Source material: peripheral blood. All receptors derive from a man aged 50 to 60 with active COVID-19.

V usage is TRBV18 and J usage is TRBJ1-1; D is unresolved. This CDR3 is 13 amino acids long. CDR1 KGHSH and CDR2 LQKENI come from the germline V gene. With 8 bases removed from V and 0 bases from J, the gap between germline ends came to 10 bases. CDR3 bases: TGTGCCAGCACCACCGCGATGAACACTGAAGCTTTCTTT. Amino acids: CASTTAMNTEAFF.

J is TRBJ1-1 and V is TRBV4-1, with 11 bases fitting TRBD1. Germline lookup yields CDR1 MGHRA and CDR2 YSYEKL. The V segment lost 1 base and the J segment 6 bases; nucleotides outside the gene matches: 7. CDR3 size: 16 residues. CDR3 nucleotides: TGCGCCAGCAGCCAAGGGACAGGGGGCCTCAAGGCTGAAGCTTTCTTT. Translated: CASSQGTGGLKAEAFF.

The genes are TRBV6-1 and TRBJ1-1, with unresolved D. This CDR3 has 16 residues. V dropped 1 base and J dropped 1 base, with 13 bases sitting between them. Germline CDR1 and CDR2: MNHNS and SASEGT. This CDR3 is CASSEGVQYRNTEAFF. In DNA, the CDR3 is TGTGCCAGCAGTGAAGGAGTACAGTATAGGAACACTGAAGCTTTCTTT.

This clone appeared a single time. The rearrangement links TRBV10-3 to TRBJ1-2; TRBD1 matches at 7 bases. CDR3 size: 16 residues. Germline lookup yields CDR1 ENHRY and CDR2 SYGVKD. V shed 5 bases and J 0 bases; nucleotides not matched to a gene: 9. The CDR3 DNA sequence: TGTGCCATCAGTCCGGGACAGATTATCACTAACTATGGCTACACCTTC. Translated: CAISPGQIITNYGYTF.

This clone was counted a single time. V usage is TRBV6-5 and J usage is TRBJ2-7, with a possible D match to TRBD2 (5 bases). This CDR3 is 13 amino acids long. Trimming removed 6 bases from V and 4 bases from J, with 13 bases in between. CDR1 MNHEY and CDR2 SVGAGI come from the germline V gene. The CDR3 loop is CASSTRTEYEQYF. The CDR3 DNA reads TGTGCCAGCAGCACTAGGACGGAATACGAGCAGTACTTC.

The rearrangement joins TRBV21-1 to TRBJ2-7; TRBD2 reflects the table's D call only, with no check against the DNA. TRBV21-1 is annotated as a pseudogene. This CDR3 is 12 amino acids long. Written as DNA, the CDR3 is TGTGCCAGCAGCACCGGGGTCCACGAGCAGTACTTC. The encoded protein is CASSTGVHEQYF.

The chain combines TRBV5-6 with TRBJ2-5; TRBD2 agrees at 13 bases. Trimming removed 1 base from V and 1 base from J; junction bases left unmatched: 4. CDR3 length equals 17 residues. In germline, CDR1 is SGHDT, CDR2 YYEEEE. The CDR3 DNA reads as TGTGCCAGCAGCTTGTTGACTAGCGGGGGGTTCCAAGAGACCCAGTACTTC. It specifies CASSLLTSGGFQETQYF.

This clone was counted only a few times. This rearrangement joins TRBV6-5 to TRBJ2-2, with TRBD2 as a possible D gene (6 bases). CDR3 length equals 12 residues. The V end lost 10 bases, the J end lost 13 bases, and 19 bases lay between the germline ends. CDR1 is MNHEY and CDR2 is SVGAGI in the germline V gene. In DNA, the CDR3 is TGTGCCACCGCGACTAGACAGTTAGGGCTGTTTTTT. The encoded protein is CATATRQLGLFF.

The chain joins TRBV14 to TRBJ1-3, with a possible D match to TRBD1 (5 bases). Germline CDR1 SGHDN, CDR2 FVKESK. This CDR3 contains 17 residues. Trimming left V 4 bases short and J 1 base short, with 17 bases between. The CDR3 coding sequence is TGTGCCAGCAGCCGAACGGGTCGGGACTTGTCTGGAAACACCATATATTTT. This sequence encodes CASSRTGRDLSGNTIYF.

The chain couples TRBV6-5 to TRBJ1-2, with D hard to call. V was pared by 2 bases and J by 0 bases, with 10 bases between. The length of the CDR3 is 15 residues. The germline gives CDR1 MNHEY, CDR2 SVGAGI. The CDR3 nucleotides are TGTGCCAGCAGTTACGGCGGAGGAACTAACTATGGCTACACCTTC. As protein: CASSYGGGTNYGYTF.

V and J are TRBV5-1 and TRBJ2-1, with 7 bases identical to TRBD2. J gave up 5 bases and V 4 bases, and 9 bases lay outside the gene matches. The CDR3 loop spans 15 amino acids. Germline V gene lookup returns CDR1 SGHRS and CDR2 YFSETQ. CDR3 amino acids: CASSKERGRNNEQFF. DNA for the CDR3: TGCGCCAGCAGCAAAGAGCGGGGTAGGAACAATGAGCAGTTCTTC.

This chain links TRBV4-1 with TRBJ1-4; TRBD1 agrees at 7 bases. In germline, CDR1 is MGHRA, CDR2 YSYEKL. CDR3 length: 16 residues. Germline trimming cut 3 bases from V and 9 bases from J; bases unmatched to any gene: 13. DNA for the CDR3: TGCGCCAGCAGCCAGGACCCCAGGGGGTCGTTTCAAAAACTGTTTTTT. Its translation is CASSQDPRGSFQKLFF.

This chain connects TRBV25-1 to TRBJ1-1; weak D call: TRBD1 (5 bases). This CDR3 comprises 14 residues. V lost 3 bases, J lost 3 bases, and 11 bases lay in between. CDR1 is MGHDK and CDR2 is SYGVNS in the germline V gene. The CDR3 spells CASSDVWGDTEAFF. DNA of the CDR3: TGTGCCAGCAGTGACGTCTGGGGGGACACTGAAGCTTTCTTT.

The V call is TRBV7-3, the J call TRBJ2-2, with 8 bases lining up with TRBD1. Germline CDR1 SGHTA, CDR2 FQGTGA. Losses at the gene ends were 5 bases for V and 3 bases for J; bases not matched to a gene: 8. This CDR3 has 16 residues. The CDR3 reads CASSLKGQGYTGELFF. The CDR3 coding sequence is TGTGCCAGCAGCCTTAAAGGACAGGGATACACCGGGGAGCTGTTTTTT.

This clone was counted between two and nine times. This chain links TRBV10-1 with TRBJ1-5; tentatively, D is TRBD1 (5 bases). The CDR3 is 13 amino acids. The germline V gene encodes CDR1 WNHNN and CDR2 SYGVQD (reference sequence). The germline V and J ends were trimmed by 8 bases and 4 bases, with 12 bases remaining between them. CDR3 nucleotides: TGCGCCAGCCATTACAGGAGTAATCAGCCCCAGCATTTT. The encoded protein is CASHYRSNQPQHF.

V gene TRBV5-1 combines with J gene TRBJ2-7, with D perhaps matching TRBD2 (7 bases). CDR3 length equals 14 residues. V was trimmed by 3 bases and J by 7 bases, leaving 17 bases between them. CDR1 and CDR2 (germline): SGHRS, YFSETQ. CDR3 protein: CASSSGGRGGEQYF. The CDR3 DNA reads TGCGCCAGCAGCTCGGGGGGCAGGGGCGGTGAGCAGTACTTC. The full variable domain, with the rest looked up from reference TRBV5-1 and TRBJ2-7, is KAGVTQTPRYLIKTRGQQVTLSCSPISGHRSVSWYQQTPGQGLQFLFEYFSETQRNKGNFPGRFSGRQFSNSRSEMNVSTLELGDSALYLCASSSGGRGGEQYFGPGTRLTVT.

The chain uses TRBV7-2 and TRBJ1-5, with TRBD1 matching 8 bases. The germline CDR1 and CDR2 sequences are SGHTA and FQGNSA. CDR3 length: 16 amino acids. Trimming took 1 base from V and 6 from J; bases not matched to a gene: 8. The CDR3 nucleotides are TGTGCCAGCAGCTTAGTTGGCAGGGGGCTTAGTCAGCCCCAGCATTTT. It is translated as CASSLVGRGLSQPQHF.

This rearrangement joins TRBV3-1 (or the pseudogene TRBV3-2) to TRBJ1-4, with D perhaps TRBD1 (6 bases). The CDR3 sequence is 13 residues long. Germline assignment: CDR1 LGHDT and CDR2 YNNKEL (reference sequence). V was clipped by 2 bases and J by 11 bases, with 12 bases between them. The CDR3 is CASSQTIRGKLFF. As DNA, the CDR3 is TGTGCCAGCAGCCAAACTATCAGGGGTAAACTGTTTTTT.

The count of this clone is one. V gene TRBV15 combines with J gene TRBJ2-7; a weak D match, TRBD2 (5 bases). Between the trimmed V and J ends, which lost 1 base and 4 bases, there was a span of 5 bases. Germline CDR1 LNHNV, CDR2 YYDKDF (reference sequence). The CDR3 is made up of 12 amino acids. CDR3 in DNA: TGTGCCACCAGCAGAGGGGAGTACGAGCAGTACTTC. Translating gives CATSRGEYEQYF.

The chain couples TRBV12-3 or TRBV12-4 to TRBJ2-1; 8 bases match TRBD1. CDR3 length equals 13 residues. V was clipped by 1 base and J by 12 bases; unmatched bases: 5. DNA of the CDR3: TGTGCCAGCAGTTTAGGACAGGGGATTGCGCAGTTCTTC. It encodes CASSLGQGIAQFF.

This rearrangement joins TRBV5-6 to TRBJ1-2, with 8 bases aligning to TRBD1. Germline CDR1 SGHDT, CDR2 YYEEEE. The CDR3 is 15 residues long. V shed 4 bases and J 4 bases; nucleotides not matched to a gene: 9. The CDR3 bases are TGTGCCAGCAGCCCCGACAGGGGAAACGGCTATGGCTACACCTTC. Translating it yields CASSPDRGNGYGYTF.

The genes are TRBV6-5 and TRBJ1-5, with a tentative D call TRBD1 (6 bases). The germline gives CDR1 MNHEY, CDR2 SVGAGI. The V gene lost 5 bases and the J gene lost 2 bases, with 13 bases spanning the gap. The CDR3 is 15 residues long. The CDR3 coding sequence is TGTGCCAGCAGTACGATGACAGGACGCAATCAGCCCCAGCATTTT. This translates into CASSTMTGRNQPQHF.

The rearrangement uses TRBV9 and TRBJ2-3, with D maybe TRBD1 (6 bases). Trimming removed 4 bases from V and 2 bases from J, with 11 bases in between. Germline assignment: CDR1 SGDLS and CDR2 YYNGEE. The CDR3 extends over 14 amino acids. Here the CDR3 DNA reads TGTGCCAGCAGCCCAGTGGGGGCCACAGATACGCAGTATTTT. Its translation is CASSPVGATDTQYF.

Worth noting for this clone: At one of its ends the junction is not consistent with the germline gene, which may arise from a read error. The V call is TRBV7-7, the J call TRBJ2-1; D may be TRBD1 (6 bases). The CDR3 is made up of 13 amino acids. CDR1 and CDR2 (germline): SSHAT, FNYEAQ (reference sequence). In nucleotides, the CDR3 is TGTGCTAGCAGCTTAGGACAGTACAATGAGCAGTTCTTC. Encoded protein: CASSLGQYNEQFF.

This chain joins TRBV28 and TRBJ1-4; D is ambiguous. V gave up 3 bases and J gave up 8 bases, with 10 bases separating them. The CDR3 is 13 amino acids. Germline-derived CDR1 and CDR2 are MDHEN and SYDVKM. CDR3 loop: CASSFVVEEKLFF. CDR3 coding DNA: TGTGCCAGCAGTTTCGTAGTGGAGGAAAAACTGTTTTTT.

The chain is built from TRBV11-2 and TRBJ2-7; tentative D call: TRBD2 (6 bases). The CDR3 has 13 amino acids. Trimming left V 6 bases short and J 1 base short, with 10 bases between. CDR1 SGHAT and CDR2 FQNNGV come from the germline V gene. The CDR3 loop reads CASRAGRSYEQYF. For the CDR3, the DNA is TGTGCCAGCAGGGCTGGGAGGTCCTACGAGCAGTACTTC.

J is TRBJ2-5 and V is TRBV27, with a weak D call TRBD2 (7 bases). The CDR3 length is 14 residues. Germline assignment: CDR1 MNHEY and CDR2 SMNVEV (reference sequence). Trimming stripped 3 bases from V and 4 bases from J, with 12 bases between. CDR3 sequence reads: CASSFGGGRETQYF. The CDR3 DNA follows: TGTGCCAGCAGTTTTGGGGGGGGCCGAGAGACCCAGTACTTC.

The rearrangement links TRBV29-1 to TRBJ1-1; D may be TRBD1 (6 bases). The CDR3 extends over 13 amino acids. Germline loops: CDR1 SQVTM, CDR2 ANQGSEA. The V gene lost 6 bases and the J gene lost 5 bases, with 16 bases spanning the gap. CDR3 region: CSVATNRVTEAFF. In DNA, the CDR3 is TGCAGCGTCGCAACTAACAGGGTAACTGAAGCTTTCTTT.

The rearrangement joins TRBV5-1 to TRBJ2-3; TRBD1 matches at 10 bases. The germline CDR1 and CDR2 sequences are SGHRS and YFSETQ. The V and J ends lost 0 bases and 4 bases, in that order; junction bases with no gene match: 8. The CDR3 spans 17 residues. CDR3 nucleotides: TGCGCCAGCAGCTTGGATCCGATCGGACAGGGGGCAGATACGCAGTATTTT. Translated, it gives CASSLDPIGQGADTQYF.

The chain has TRBV11-2 and TRBJ1-3; D unclear. CDR3 length equals 16 residues. Germline values: CDR1 SGHAT, CDR2 FQNNGV. With 0 bases removed from V and 0 bases from J, the gap between germline ends came to 9 bases. CDR3 residues: CASSLEWQNSGNTIYF. DNA of the CDR3: TGTGCCAGCAGCTTAGAGTGGCAAAACTCTGGAAACACCATATATTTT.

The CDR3 DNA is TGTGCCAGCAGACTAGCGGGAGCCGATACGCAGTATTTT. Protein: CASRLAGADTQYF. V usage is TRBV12-3 or TRBV12-4 and J usage is TRBJ2-3, with TRBD2 matching over 11 bases. The CDR3 has 13 residues. Unmatched junction bases numbered 2, after V lost 6 bases and J lost 6 bases.

This rearrangement joins TRBV19 to TRBJ2-6; 9 bases align to TRBD1. J lost 1 base, V lost 6 bases, and 10 bases had no gene match. Germline V CDR1 and CDR2: LNHDA, SQIVND (reference sequence). The CDR3 covers 18 residues. CDR3 amino acids: CASRTTGGIFSGANVLTF. DNA for the CDR3: TGTGCCAGTAGGACGACAGGGGGTATTTTTTCTGGGGCCAACGTCCTGACTTTC.